The clone carrying this T cell receptor beta chain was detected once. With a J-beta primer mix and a sample-barcoded 5' primer, a second PCR ran about 7 to 12 cycles. MiXCR, applied by TCRdb to the 5' RACE reads, yields one record per CDR3 protein. This sample has more than 1.4 million distinct CDR3 sequences, with roughly 40% found just once. The sample originates from a study of blood T cells in healthy people across ages. Sequencing input: blood. This receptor was obtained from a woman younger than 35 in good health.

CDR3 in DNA: TGCAGTGCTAGGGATCCTTACGTTAACAATGAGCAGTTCTTC. Its translation: CSARDPYVNNEQFF. The chain couples TRBV20-1 to TRBJ2-1; D gene ambiguous. Germline values: CDR1 DFQATT, CDR2 SNEGSKA (reference sequence). Trimming took 3 bases from V and 5 from J, leaving 14 bases between them. CDR3 length: 14 residues.